This T cell receptor beta chain emerged from a study of cytomegalovirus exposure and HLA in healthy donors. Study overall: There were just under 400 genotyped donors. Of these, roughly 80% fell in the genetic ancestry cluster associated with self-reported Caucasian donors.

General study results and limits: According to reports, the classifier identified cytomegalovirus status with high specificity and sensitivity. Likely technical artifact: a cluster of highly shared sequence variants. Later work associated roughly 15,000 TCR beta sequences with HLA alleles at 0.05 false discovery rate.

The PCR had 60 Vbeta and 13 Jbeta primers. The method was immunoSEQ multiplex PCR; TCRdb's version includes in-frame clones alone and lacks a portion of them. The sample yields 95,000 to 150,000 clones, approximately 78% seen once. Germline V gene lookup returns CDR1 SEHNR and CDR2 FQNEAQ (reference sequence). This CDR3 is 14 amino acids long. V was trimmed by 5 bases and J by 4 bases, leaving 12 bases between them. In the case of this clone: Its target is not known.

The receptor comes from a woman aged 25-40 years in good health and CMV-seropositive. Sequencing input: PBMCs. The chain links TRBV7-9 to TRBJ2-1; weak D call: TRBD2 (5 bases). The DNA of the CDR3 is TGTGCCAGCAGCCCATGGACTCATTACAATGAGCAGTTCTTC. This translates into CASSPWTHYNEQFF.